One and the same sample provided the 19 T cell receptor beta chains below, sequenced in a study of blood T cell repertoires in COVID-19. Using immunoSEQ multiplex PCR, the repertoire was profiled, and TCRdb retains in-frame clones only, with some absent. This table holds more than 85,000 clones, about 71% found once. The specimen was peripheral blood. These receptors were obtained from a woman in her 50s with acute or convalescent COVID-19.

The chain has TRBV9 and TRBJ2-2, with D possibly being TRBD1 (6 bases). V gave up 4 bases and J gave up 8 bases, with 15 bases separating them. CDR3 size: 14 residues. Germline V gene lookup returns CDR1 SGDLS and CDR2 YYNGEE. The CDR3 here is CASSTQQGPGELFF. CDR3 DNA: TGTGCCAGCAGCACACAACAGGGTCCTGGGGAGCTGTTTTTT. Variable domain in full (rest from reference TRBV9 and TRBJ2-2): DSGVTQTPKHLITATGQRVTLRCSPRSGDLSVYWYQQSLDQGLQFLIQYYNGEERAKGNILERFSAQQFPDLHSELNLSSLELGDSALYFCASSTQQGPGELFFGEGSRLTVL.

This chain connects TRBV5-6 to TRBJ1-6; D unclear. The CDR3 consists of 16 residues. Germline V CDR1 and CDR2: SGHDT, YYEEEE. Trimming removed 2 bases from V and 0 bases from J, with 9 bases in between. The CDR3 reads CASSFRQRSYNSPLHF. In DNA form, the CDR3 reads TGTGCCAGCAGCTTCCGTCAGCGCTCCTATAATTCACCCCTCCACTTT. Drawing the rest from reference TRBV5-6 and TRBJ1-6, the complete variable domain is DAGVTQSPTHLIKTRGQQVTLRCSPKSGHDTVSWYQQALGQGPQFIFQYYEEEERQRGNFPDRFSGHQFPNYSSELNVNALLLGDSALYLCASSFRQRSYNSPLHFGNGTRLTVT.

The gene calls are TRBV7-2 and TRBJ2-3, with D uncertain. The V end was cut by 3 bases, the J end by 6 bases, with 10 bases between. This CDR3 region has 13 residues. From germline, CDR1 is SGHTA and CDR2 FQGNSA. The CDR3 DNA follows: TGTGCCAGCAGCTTTGGCCGTGTGGATACGCAGTATTTT. It codes for CASSFGRVDTQYF.

This CDR3 is CASSPQGSGSPLHF. The CDR3 DNA reads as TGTGCCAGCAGCCCTCAGGGCAGTGGTTCACCCCTCCACTTT. The rearrangement uses TRBV3-1 (or the pseudogene TRBV3-2) and TRBJ1-6, with D maybe TRBD1 (5 bases). The CDR3 runs to 14 residues. V lost 4 bases and J lost 9, with 13 bases in between. The germline V gene encodes CDR1 LGHDT and CDR2 YNNKEL (reference sequence).

This chain joins TRBV11-3 and TRBJ1-1, with a weak D call TRBD1 (5 bases). The V end was cut by 5 bases, the J end by 1 base, with 14 bases between. Per germline, CDR1 SGHNT and CDR2 YENEEA. The CDR3 sequence is 15 residues long. The CDR3 DNA reads as TGTGCCAGCAGCGCCGACAGCTACGCGAACACTGAAGCTTTCTTT. It specifies CASSADSYANTEAFF.

A few counts support this clone. The V and J genes are TRBV19 and TRBJ1-1; no reliable D call. Germline CDR1 and CDR2: LNHDA and SQIVND (reference sequence). This CDR3 is 13 amino acids long. V gave up 5 bases and J gave up 0 bases, with 7 bases separating them. CDR3 amino acids: CASSQRMNTEAFF. CDR3 nucleotides: TGTGCCAGTAGTCAGCGCATGAACACTGAAGCTTTCTTT.

The chain recombines TRBV24-1 with TRBJ2-7; 9 bases are a match to TRBD1. V shed 6 bases, J shed 3 bases, and the junction held 2 bases outside the gene matches. The germline V gene encodes CDR1 KGHDR and CDR2 SFDVKD. The CDR3 spans 13 residues. CDR3 loop: CATSSGQGYEQYF. The CDR3 nucleotides read TGTGCCACCAGTTCGGGACAGGGCTACGAGCAGTACTTC.

The chain has TRBV12-3 or TRBV12-4 and TRBJ1-6; 10 bases match TRBD1. V lost 5 bases to trimming and J lost 10 bases; unmatched junction nucleotides: 2. This CDR3 contains 13 residues. CDR3 loop: CASSQGQGSPLHF. The CDR3 DNA reads TGTGCCAGCAGTCAGGGACAGGGGTCACCCCTCCACTTT.

This clone appeared a single time. The chain employs TRBV5-4 and TRBJ1-2, with 7 nucleotides matching TRBD1. The germline CDR1 and CDR2 sequences are SGHNT and YYREEE (reference sequence). The CDR3 consists of 14 residues. V was pared by 1 base and J by 3 bases, with 3 bases of the junction left unmatched. CDR3 bases: TGTGCCAGCAGCTTGAAGGGGGCAGACTATGGCTACACCTTC. Translation gives CASSLKGADYGYTF.

J is TRBJ2-7 and V is TRBV4-2; 11 bases line up with TRBD1. The ends lost 1 base at V and 4 bases at J; junction bases unmatched: 9. The CDR3 consists of 17 residues. Germline assignment: CDR1 LGHNA and CDR2 YNFKEQ. Here the CDR3 reads CASSQGSPGQGVYEQYF. The CDR3 nucleotides are TGTGCCAGCAGCCAAGGGTCACCGGGACAGGGGGTATACGAGCAGTACTTC.

V usage is TRBV6-5 and J usage is TRBJ1-2, with 7 bases fitting TRBD1. Germline CDR1 MNHEY, CDR2 SVGAGI. Trimming cost V 6 bases and J 4 bases; bases outside gene matches: 8. The CDR3 spans 14 residues. The CDR3 DNA reads as TGTGCCAGCAGGTCCCAGGGGGAGCTCTATGGCTACACCTTC. Translation: CASRSQGELYGYTF.

The rearrangement uses TRBV28 and TRBJ2-7, with D hard to call. The CDR3 is made up of 12 amino acids. Germline lookup yields CDR1 MDHEN and CDR2 SYDVKM. The V end lost 4 bases, the J end lost 7 bases, and 11 bases lay between the germline ends. Here the CDR3 reads CASSSYVREQYF. The CDR3 nucleotides are TGTGCCAGCAGTTCGTATGTGAGGGAGCAGTACTTC. Full variable domain (outside the CDR3, taken from reference TRBV28 and TRBJ2-7): DVKVTQSSRYLVKRTGEKVFLECVQDMDHENMFWYRQDPGLGLRLIYFSYDVKMKEKGDIPEGYSVSREKKERFSLILESASTNQTSMYLCASSSYVREQYFGPGTRLTVT.

This rearrangement joins TRBV12-3 or TRBV12-4 to TRBJ1-1, with D unresolved. Trimming shortened V by 3 bases and J by 4 bases, and 6 bases separated the two germline ends. The CDR3 loop spans 12 amino acids. CDR3 in DNA: TGTGCCAGCAGTTTTTCGGGCACTGAAGCTTTCTTT. Residues: CASSFSGTEAFF.

The chain uses TRBV13 and TRBJ2-3; TRBD2 aligns across 11 bases. The CDR3 contains 18 residues. Germline CDR1 reads PRHDT; CDR2 reads FYEKMQ (reference sequence). With V trimmed by 4 bases and J by 4 bases, 13 bases remained unmatched. In nucleotides, the CDR3 is TGTGCCAGCAGCTCCAATACTGCTAGCGGGGGGATGCCAGATACGCAGTATTTT. Translation: CASSSNTASGGMPDTQYF.

The chain joins TRBV28 to TRBJ2-7; tentative D call: TRBD1 (5 bases). Looked up from germline, CDR1 is MDHEN and CDR2 is SYDVKM. The CDR3 loop spans 14 amino acids. V was clipped by 5 bases and J by 3 bases, with 14 bases between them. As DNA, the CDR3 is TGTGCCAGCAGTCTACCATTCACAGGCTACGAGCAGTACTTC. Its translation: CASSLPFTGYEQYF.

In this sample, this clone turned up a few times. The chain has TRBV9 and TRBJ2-2; TRBD2 agrees at 12 bases. Germline CDR1 and CDR2: SGDLS and YYNGEE. The V gene end was trimmed by 0 bases and the J gene end by 5 bases; junction bases not matched to a gene: 8. The CDR3 runs 18 residues. The CDR3: CASSVEPSGGAGTGELFF. Written as DNA, the CDR3 is TGTGCCAGCAGCGTAGAGCCTAGCGGGGGGGCCGGAACCGGGGAGCTGTTTTTT.

The chain combines TRBV7-6 with TRBJ2-2; D is ambiguous. The germline V gene encodes CDR1 SGHVS and CDR2 FNYEAQ. The CDR3 has 15 residues. V gave up 2 bases and J gave up 1 base, with 8 bases separating them. In nucleotides, the CDR3 is TGTGCCAGCAGCTTATTTCCGGGGAACACCGGGGAGCTGTTTTTT. Its translation: CASSLFPGNTGELFF.

In nucleotides, the CDR3 is TGTGCCAGCAGCTTAGGCCAGGGGCCCAACACTGAAGCTTTCTTT. Translation gives CASSLGQGPNTEAFF. The genes are TRBV11-2 and TRBJ1-1; perhaps TRBD1 as D (6 bases). This CDR3 contains 15 residues. Germline CDR1 is SGHAT and CDR2 is FQNNGV. Trimming cost V 1 base and J 2 bases, with 11 bases left between them. Based on the CDR3 plus reference TRBV11-2 and TRBJ1-1, the full variable domain is EAGVAQSPRYKIIEKRQSVAFWCNPISGHATLYWYQQILGQGPKLLIQFQNNGVVDDSQLPKDRFSAERLKGVDSTLKIQPAKLEDSAVYLCASSLGQGPNTEAFFGQGTRLTVV.

The chain employs TRBV14 and TRBJ2-7; 9 positions match TRBD1. This CDR3 comprises 14 residues. V was pared by 3 bases and J by 5 bases, with 5 bases of the junction left unmatched. Germline V gives CDR1 SGHDN, CDR2 FVKESK. The DNA for the CDR3 is TGTGCCAGCAGCCAGGGGACAGGGTGGGACGAGCAGTACTTC. It is translated as CASSQGTGWDEQYF.